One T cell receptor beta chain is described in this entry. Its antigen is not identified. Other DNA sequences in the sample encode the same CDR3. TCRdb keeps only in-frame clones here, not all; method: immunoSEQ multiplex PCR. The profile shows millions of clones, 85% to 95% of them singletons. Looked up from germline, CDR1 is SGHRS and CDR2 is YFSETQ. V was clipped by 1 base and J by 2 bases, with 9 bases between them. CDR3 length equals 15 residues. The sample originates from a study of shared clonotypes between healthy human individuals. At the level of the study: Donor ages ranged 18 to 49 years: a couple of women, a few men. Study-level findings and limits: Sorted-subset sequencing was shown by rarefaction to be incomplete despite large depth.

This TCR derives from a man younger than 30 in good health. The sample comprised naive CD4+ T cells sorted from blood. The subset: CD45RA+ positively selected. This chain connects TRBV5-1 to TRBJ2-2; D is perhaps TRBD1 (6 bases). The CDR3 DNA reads TGCGCCAGCAGCTTGCCAGGGGTTAACACCGGGGAGCTGTTTTTT. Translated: CASSLPGVNTGELFF.